This record covers a single T cell receptor beta chain. Its specificity is not known. PCR employed 60 Vbeta and 13 Jbeta primers. Repertoires were generated with immunoSEQ multiplex PCR, while TCRdb's copy carries only in-frame clones and drops some. There are about 180,000 clones in the sample; 70% to 85% occur only once, and 3.7% lies in the top ten. Losses at the gene ends were 3 bases for V and 1 base for J; bases not matched to a gene: 4. From germline, CDR1 is SNHLY and CDR2 FYNNEI. CDR3 length: 15 residues. These data originate in a study of cytomegalovirus exposure and HLA in healthy donors. Study-level background: Among the approximately 370 donors who were genotyped, roughly 76% fell in the genetic ancestry cluster that is associated with self-reported Caucasian donors.

Study-level points and caveats: Roughly uniform depth of sequencing across donors was assumed in presence/absence analyses. Immune exposure information comprised only CMV serostatus. There were several of the most significant clusters that appeared linked to common viral pathogens in a later analysis.

The receptor was isolated from a woman aged 60-70 years in good health and CMV-seropositive. The sequenced material came from PBMCs. The chain joins TRBV2 to TRBJ2-3; 7 nucleotides match TRBD1. In DNA form, the CDR3 reads TGTGCCAGCAGTGATACAGGGGATGGCACAGATACGCAGTATTTT. Translated: CASSDTGDGTDTQYF.